These 20 T cell receptor beta chains were all obtained from the same sample, sequenced in a study of T cell changes during pregnancy in multiple sclerosis. The table came from immunoSEQ multiplex PCR; TCRdb's copy has only in-frame clones and leaves some out. Of 35,000 or so clones listed, approximately 91% are singletons. The sequenced sample was peripheral blood, obtained in the second trimester of pregnancy. Receptor source: a female donor in good health, enrolled as a control in a pregnancy study.

This clone was seen at least ten times. V gene TRBV7-6 combines with J gene TRBJ2-1; 11 bases are shared with TRBD1. This CDR3 has 15 residues. CDR1 SGHVS and CDR2 FNYEAQ come from the germline V gene. V lost 5 bases and J lost 5; bases outside the gene matches: 5. The CDR3: CASSTGTGGHNEQFF. The CDR3 DNA reads as TGTGCCAGCAGCACTGGGACAGGGGGACACAATGAGCAGTTCTTC.

The rearrangement links TRBV18 to TRBJ2-7; 15 positions agree with TRBD2. After removal of 3 bases from V and 4 bases from J, the junction contained 1 base not matched to a gene. Germline V gene sequence: CDR1 KGHSH, CDR2 LQKENI. The CDR3 contains 15 residues. The CDR3 is CASSPGLAGGYEQYF. CDR3 DNA sequence: TGTGCCAGCTCACCCGGACTAGCGGGAGGGTACGAGCAGTACTTC.

J is TRBJ2-1 and V is TRBV11-3; 7 bases align to TRBD1. The V gene's germline CDR1 is SGHNT and CDR2 YENEEA. The J segment lost 5 bases and the V segment lost 5 bases, leaving 3 bases of the junction unmatched. The CDR3 covers 13 residues. CDR3 sequence (DNA): TGTGCCAGCAGCCCCGGGACAGACAATGAGCAGTTCTTC. Protein product: CASSPGTDNEQFF.

This clone was recorded once. V is TRBV10-3 and J is TRBJ1-1; 9 bases match TRBD1. Germline CDR1 is ENHRY and CDR2 is SYGVKD. Trimming removed 2 bases from V and 0 bases from J; junction bases left unmatched: 4. The CDR3 extends over 16 amino acids. Here the CDR3 reads CAISEGGQGLNTEAFF. CDR3 nucleotides: TGTGCCATCAGTGAGGGGGGACAGGGCTTGAACACTGAAGCTTTCTTT.

The V and J genes are TRBV5-5 and TRBJ2-3, with 8 nucleotides matching TRBD1. This CDR3 spans 16 amino acids. J was trimmed by 2 bases and V by 4 bases; bases with no gene match: 9. The germline V gene encodes CDR1 SGHKS and CDR2 YYEKEE (reference sequence). In DNA, the CDR3 is TGTGCCAGCAGCCTGGGGACAGGACCCTCCACAGATACGCAGTATTTT. It codes for CASSLGTGPSTDTQYF.

This chain connects TRBV18 to TRBJ2-7, with D perhaps matching TRBD1 (6 bases). The V and J ends lost 1 base and 2 bases respectively, with 6 bases between them. The length of the CDR3 is 13 residues. Germline loops: CDR1 KGHSH, CDR2 LQKENI. The CDR3 loop is CASSPRGPYEQYF. The CDR3 DNA follows: TGTGCCAGCTCACCACGGGGGCCCTACGAGCAGTACTTC.

The rearrangement joins TRBV18 to TRBJ2-5; D uncertain. The CDR3 contains 13 residues. With 0 bases removed from V and 5 bases from J, the gap between germline ends came to 7 bases. Germline-derived CDR1 and CDR2 are KGHSH and LQKENI. CDR3 region: CASSPPSVETQYF. The CDR3 DNA reads TGTGCCAGCTCACCACCAAGCGTGGAGACCCAGTACTTC.

The V and J genes are TRBV7-9 and TRBJ2-5; perhaps TRBD2 as D (6 bases). V lost 2 bases and J lost 2, with 15 bases in between. The CDR3 extends over 16 amino acids. Germline CDR1 and CDR2: SEHNR and FQNEAQ (reference sequence). The CDR3 nucleotides read TGTGCCAGCAGCTTATTTCCGTGGAGGGGTCAAGAGACCCAGTACTTC. Residues: CASSLFPWRGQETQYF.

The chain joins TRBV5-4 to TRBJ2-5, with D possibly being TRBD1 (6 bases). The germline V and J ends were trimmed by 2 bases and 6 bases, with 14 bases remaining between them. From germline, CDR1 is SGHNT and CDR2 YYREEE (reference sequence). CDR3 length: 14 amino acids. This chain's CDR3 is CASSLELTGKTQYF. Here the CDR3 DNA reads TGTGCCAGCAGCTTAGAGTTAACAGGGAAGACCCAGTACTTC.

This sequence joins TRBV27 and TRBJ2-7; D is perhaps TRBD1 (6 bases). Trimming took off 6 bases at V and 3 bases at J, with 12 bases between the two ends. The V gene's germline CDR1 is MNHEY and CDR2 SMNVEV (reference sequence). This CDR3 region has 13 residues. The CDR3 loop reads CASSPGDFYEQYF. For the CDR3, the DNA is TGTGCCAGCAGCCCAGGGGATTTCTACGAGCAGTACTTC.

The V call is TRBV20-1, the J call TRBJ2-3; no reliable D call. The germline gives CDR1 DFQATT, CDR2 SNEGSKA (reference sequence). The CDR3 loop spans 10 amino acids. The V end was cut by 3 bases, the J end by 7 bases, with 5 bases between. CDR3 bases: TGCAGTGCTAGGGAGCATACGCAGTATTTT. Its translation: CSAREHTQYF.

This chain's CDR3 is CASSGNRGNTEAFF. The CDR3 DNA is TGTGCCAGCTCGGGTAACAGGGGTAACACTGAAGCTTTCTTT. The chain has TRBV18 and TRBJ1-1, with 7 bases that match TRBD1. V lost 6 bases to trimming and J lost 2 bases; unmatched junction nucleotides: 6. The CDR3 spans 14 residues. Germline V lookup: CDR1 KGHSH, CDR2 LQKENI.

The chain couples TRBV28 to TRBJ1-5; weak D call: TRBD1 (5 bases). Germline CDR1 MDHEN, CDR2 SYDVKM. Between the trimmed V and J ends, which lost 2 bases and 2 bases, there was a span of 10 bases. CDR3 length equals 15 residues. The CDR3 region is CASSLVRVRNQPQHF. Here the CDR3 DNA reads TGTGCCAGCAGTTTAGTCAGGGTGCGCAATCAGCCCCAGCATTTT.

The chain combines TRBV27 with TRBJ1-1; D may be TRBD1 (5 bases). Germline lookup yields CDR1 MNHEY and CDR2 SMNVEV (reference sequence). The V end lost 5 bases, the J end lost 4 bases, and 20 bases lay between the germline ends. This CDR3 region has 16 residues. This CDR3 is CASSPFEGRGPTEAFF. CDR3 coding DNA: TGTGCCAGCAGTCCATTCGAGGGGCGGGGCCCCACTGAAGCTTTCTTT.

The chain is built from TRBV11-2 and TRBJ1-1; D unresolved. CDR1 and CDR2 from the germline V gene are SGHAT and FQNNGV. The CDR3 totals 15 residues. V lost 1 base to trimming and J lost 4 bases, with 13 bases between them. The CDR3 bases are TGTGCCAGCAGCTTAGTGAGGGCCTTGAGCACTGAAGCTTTCTTT. Its protein is CASSLVRALSTEAFF.

V and J are TRBV6-1 and TRBJ2-2; TRBD2 might be the D (5 bases). This CDR3 is 16 amino acids long. Germline CDR1 MNHNS, CDR2 SASEGT. V lost 4 bases and J 1 base, leaving 13 bases between the germline ends. The DNA of the CDR3 is TGTGCCAGCAGTGGTCCGCGGGTAATGAACACCGGGGAGCTGTTTTTT. Its protein product is CASSGPRVMNTGELFF.

The rearrangement uses TRBV9 and TRBJ2-1, with TRBD2 matching over 7 bases. The length of the CDR3 is 16 residues. V shed 4 bases and J 4 bases; nucleotides not matched to a gene: 11. From germline, CDR1 is SGDLS and CDR2 YYNGEE. The CDR3: CASSPLRDYLYNEQFF. Here the CDR3 DNA reads TGTGCCAGCAGCCCTTTGAGGGACTACCTTTACAATGAGCAGTTCTTC.

This chain uses TRBV27 with TRBJ1-1; the D is unclear. The germline V and J ends were trimmed by 0 bases and 2 bases, with 4 bases remaining between them. Germline V gene data show CDR1 as MNHEY and CDR2 as SMNVEV (reference sequence). The CDR3 spans 13 residues. The CDR3 here is CASSLSRNTEAFF. The DNA of the CDR3 is TGTGCCAGCAGTTTATCGAGAAACACTGAAGCTTTCTTT.

This clone has more than one count but fewer than ten. This chain connects TRBV2 to TRBJ2-7, with D hard to call. CDR3 length: 10 residues. V was pared by 8 bases and J by 2 bases, with 4 bases between. Germline loops: CDR1 SNHLY, CDR2 FYNNEI. The CDR3 is CASSTYEQYF. CDR3 nucleotides: TGTGCCAGCTCCACCTACGAGCAGTACTTC.

The chain links TRBV9 to TRBJ2-3; 9 bases align to TRBD2. Germline loops: CDR1 SGDLS, CDR2 YYNGEE. V was pared by 3 bases and J by 1 base, with 6 bases of the junction left unmatched. The CDR3 covers 16 residues. Here the CDR3 reads CASSEYSGGGTDTQYF. The CDR3 coding sequence is TGTGCCAGCAGCGAGTATAGCGGGGGAGGCACAGATACGCAGTATTTT. Full variable domain (missing parts from reference TRBV9 and TRBJ2-3): DSGVTQTPKHLITATGQRVTLRCSPRSGDLSVYWYQQSLDQGLQFLIQYYNGEERAKGNILERFSAQQFPDLHSELNLSSLELGDSALYFCASSEYSGGGTDTQYFGPGTRLTVL.